The 17 T cell receptor beta chains below come from one sample, sequenced in a study of T cells in women clearing cervical HPV infection listed by TCRdb under 2018. Library creation used the immunoSEQ multiplex PCR assay. The table comes from immuneACCESS by way of TCRdb, which keeps in-frame sequences with V and J called. Part of the clones is missing from these tables; in studies checked, under half for an unresolved V gene and the rest for unknown reasons. The table for this sample lists 45,000 to 55,000 clones. Together, the top ten hold under 2% of the sample. The material sequenced was blood buffy coat. These receptors all stem from a woman between 18 and 69 years old with a cervical HPV16 infection that either progressed to CIN3+ or cleared (not recorded which).

With regard to this clone: The CDR3 end lies 3 residues beyond the end of the read and is filled in from the germline J gene. The chain links TRBV30 to TRBJ2-7, with a weak D call TRBD1 (5 bases). Deletions cut 1 base from V and 2 bases from J, with 12 bases between. Per the germline V gene, CDR1 is GTSNPN and CDR2 is SVGIG (reference sequence). The CDR3 loop spans 14 amino acids. This CDR3 reads CAWSGRPRAYEQYF. The covered CDR3 bases are TGTGCCTGGAGTGGGCGTCCCAGGGCCTACGAG.

As concerns this clone: The missing CDR3 end, 3 residues past where the read stops, is filled in from the germline J gene. The chain links TRBV5-1 to TRBJ2-3, with 10 bases lining up with TRBD2. J was trimmed by 4 bases and V by 5 bases; bases with no gene match: 7. CDR1 SGHRS and CDR2 YFSETQ come from the germline V gene. The CDR3 extends over 15 amino acids. This CDR3 reads CASSRASGSADTQYF. The CDR3 DNA, read in part, is TGCGCCAGCAGTCGGGCTAGCGGGAGCGCAGATACG.

CDR3 DNA (partial): TGTGCCAGCAGCTTATCAGCAGGGCACGAG. Its protein is CASSLSAGHE. The entire CDR3 protein reads CASSLSAGHEQYF. The rearrangement joins TRBV7-9 to TRBJ2-7, with D possibly being TRBD1 (5 bases). The read falls 3 residues short of the CDR3 end, and the missing part is taken from the germline J gene. The CDR3 runs 13 residues. Trimming stripped 2 bases from V and 5 bases from J, with 10 bases between. Germline V lookup: CDR1 SEHNR, CDR2 FQNEAQ (reference sequence).

With regard to this clone: The read falls 3 residues short of the CDR3 end, and the missing part is taken from the germline J gene. The rearrangement links TRBV2 to TRBJ2-2; TRBD2 aligns across 7 bases. Germline CDR1 SNHLY, CDR2 FYNNEI. CDR3 size: 15 residues. The V segment lost 1 base and the J segment 1 base; nucleotides outside the gene matches: 0. The CDR3 spells CASSEVAGNTGELFF. The CDR3 DNA, read in part, is TGTGCCAGCAGTGAAGTAGCGGGGAACACCGGGGAG.

Comment on this clone: The read ends 3 residues before the CDR3 terminus; that terminus is restored from the germline J gene. This sequence joins TRBV30 and TRBJ1-3, with D perhaps matching TRBD1 (5 bases). CDR1 GTSNPN and CDR2 SVGIG come from the germline V gene (reference sequence). This CDR3 has 16 amino acids. V shed 3 bases and J shed 0 bases, with 15 bases lying between them. The CDR3 DNA, read in part, is TGTGCCTGGAGATCGGGGGGAGAGCCCTCTGGAAACACC. It is translated as CAWRSGGEPSGNT. The complete CDR3 protein is CAWRSGGEPSGNTIYF.

As for this clone: With the read ending 3 residues before the CDR3 end, the germline J gene is used to fill in that end. V and J are TRBV12-3 or TRBV12-4 and TRBJ2-7; a possible D gene is TRBD1 (5 bases). The CDR3 is 15 residues long. Trimming pared 2 bases from V and 4 bases from J, leaving 15 bases between. This CDR3 reads CASSLRGSSGYEQYF. The sequenced CDR3 bases are TGTGCCAGCAGTTTAAGGGGCAGCTCCGGGTACGAG.

About this clone itself: The read stops 3 residues short of the end of the CDR3; the missing end is completed from the germline J gene. V and J are TRBV11-3 and TRBJ1-1; 9 bases map to TRBD1. The V segment lost 5 bases and the J segment 3 bases; nucleotides outside the gene matches: 4. The CDR3 runs 14 residues. CDR1 and CDR2 from the germline V gene are SGHNT and YENEEA. The sequenced CDR3 bases are TGTGCCAGCAGCAAACAGGGGGCTGACACTGAA. It yields the protein CASSKQGADTE. The entire CDR3 sequence reads CASSKQGADTEAFF.

As for this clone: The read halts 3 residues ahead of the CDR3 end, with the missing end drawn from the germline J gene. The J gene is TRBJ2-1, the V gene TRBV30; 8 positions agree with TRBD2. This CDR3 spans 14 amino acids. V shed 5 bases, J shed 6 bases, and the junction held 9 bases outside the gene matches. In germline, CDR1 is GTSNPN, CDR2 SVGIG (reference sequence). The CDR3 protein is CAWREGRSFNEQFF. CDR3 DNA, as far as it was read: TGTGCCTGGCGGGAGGGGAGGAGTTTCAATGAG.

Concerning this clone itself: The sequenced fragment ends 3 residues before the CDR3 boundary, so the rest is inferred from the germline J gene. The V gene is TRBV20-1, the J gene TRBJ2-3; 10 bases map to TRBD2. Trimming at V came to 4 bases and at J to 2 bases, leaving 15 bases not matched to a gene. In germline, CDR1 is DFQATT, CDR2 SNEGSKA (reference sequence). The CDR3 is 18 amino acids. The sequenced part of the CDR3 DNA is TGCAGTGCTACATATAGCGGGGGGCCTTTTTCCACCACAGATACG. This codes for CSATYSGGPFSTTDT. The full CDR3 is CSATYSGGPFSTTDTQYF.

About this clone itself: The read comes to an end 3 residues before the CDR3 does, leaving the germline J gene to fill in the end. The V gene is TRBV30, the J gene TRBJ1-2, with D possibly being TRBD1 (6 bases). CDR3 length: 13 residues. Germline V lookup: CDR1 GTSNPN, CDR2 SVGIG (reference sequence). Deletions cut 4 bases from V and 5 bases from J, with 14 bases between. CDR3 residues: CAWIRTDRYGYTF. The sequenced part of the CDR3 DNA is TGTGCCTGGATTAGGACAGACAGATATGGC.

Note on this clone: Read sequence stops 3 residues before the CDR3 end, and the germline J gene provides the missing end. The chain is built from TRBV2 and TRBJ1-1; D is perhaps TRBD1 (5 bases). Germline CDR1 SNHLY, CDR2 FYNNEI. This CDR3 spans 13 amino acids. V lost 4 bases and J 5 bases, leaving 11 bases between the germline ends. CDR3 residues: CASSVQGGTEAFF. The sequenced part of the CDR3 DNA is TGTGCCAGCAGTGTCCAGGGAGGTACTGAA. Full variable domain (missing parts from reference TRBV2 and TRBJ1-1): EPEVTQTPSHQVTQMGQEVILRCVPISNHLYFYWYRQILGQKVEFLVSFYNNEISEKSEIFDDQFSVERPDGSNFTLKIRSTKLEDSAMYFCASSVQGGTEAFFGQGTRLTVV.

Of note for this clone: Read sequence stops 3 residues before the CDR3 end, and the germline J gene provides the missing end. V gene TRBV27 combines with J gene TRBJ2-7, with 8 bases lining up with TRBD1. Germline values: CDR1 MNHEY, CDR2 SMNVEV (reference sequence). This CDR3 has 15 residues. After removal of 6 bases from V and 6 bases from J, the junction contained 13 bases not matched to a gene. The DNA read from the CDR3 is TGTGCCAGCAGGACGACAGGGGTTGGGGTCGGCGAG. Its protein product is CASRTTGVGVGE. The complete CDR3 sequence is CASRTTGVGVGEQYF.

As concerns this clone: The missing CDR3 end, 3 residues past where the read stops, is filled in from the germline J gene. The chain has TRBV5-1 and TRBJ1-4; no clear D. V was pared by 0 bases and J by 7 bases, with 10 bases between. The germline gives CDR1 SGHRS, CDR2 YFSETQ. The CDR3 loop spans 14 amino acids. CDR3 sequence reads: CASSLGRTGEKLFF. The sequenced CDR3 bases are TGCGCCAGCAGCTTGGGACGTACGGGTGAAAAA.

As regards this clone: The missing CDR3 end, 3 residues past where the read stops, is filled in from the germline J gene. The genes are TRBV7-8 and TRBJ1-4, with TRBD1 as a possible D gene (6 bases). Germline CDR1 and CDR2: SGHVS and FQNEAQ. Trimming shortened V by 5 bases and J by 4 bases, and 14 bases separated the two germline ends. The CDR3 is made up of 15 amino acids. CDR3 protein: CASSGGDRYNEKLFF. The CDR3 DNA, read in part, is TGTGCCAGCAGCGGGGGCGACCGATATAATGAAAAA.

As to this clone: The read terminates 3 residues before the CDR3 end, so the remaining end is supplied by the germline J gene. V is TRBV12-3 or TRBV12-4 and J is TRBJ2-7; 7 bases align to TRBD1. V dropped 5 bases and J dropped 3; count of bases not matched to a gene: 10. The CDR3 has 15 residues. The chain's CDR3 is CASSAPRQGYYEQYF. The sequenced CDR3 bases are TGTGCCAGCAGTGCCCCCAGACAGGGATACTACGAG.

With regard to this clone: From the germline J gene comes the end of the CDR3, since the read stops 3 residues before it. The rearrangement links TRBV6-2 or TRBV6-3 to TRBJ2-3; D remains ambiguous. Looked up from germline, CDR1 is MNHEY and CDR2 is SVGEGT. V lost 4 bases and J 6 bases, leaving 5 bases between the germline ends. The CDR3 length is 11 residues. The DNA read from the CDR3 is TGTGCCAGCAGTTTCGGGGATACG. Translating gives CASSFGDT. The full-length CDR3 reads as CASSFGDTQYF.

As for this clone: The observed sequence ends 3 residues before the CDR3 terminus, with the missing tail filled in from the germline J gene. The J gene is TRBJ2-3, the V gene TRBV19; D unclear. V was trimmed by 1 base and J by 2 bases, leaving 7 bases between them. The CDR3 is made up of 14 amino acids. Germline V gene sequence: CDR1 LNHDA, CDR2 SQIVND (reference sequence). The CDR3 here is CASSIAAVTDTQYF. Incomplete CDR3 DNA: TGTGCCAGTAGTATAGCGGCGGTCACAGATACG.